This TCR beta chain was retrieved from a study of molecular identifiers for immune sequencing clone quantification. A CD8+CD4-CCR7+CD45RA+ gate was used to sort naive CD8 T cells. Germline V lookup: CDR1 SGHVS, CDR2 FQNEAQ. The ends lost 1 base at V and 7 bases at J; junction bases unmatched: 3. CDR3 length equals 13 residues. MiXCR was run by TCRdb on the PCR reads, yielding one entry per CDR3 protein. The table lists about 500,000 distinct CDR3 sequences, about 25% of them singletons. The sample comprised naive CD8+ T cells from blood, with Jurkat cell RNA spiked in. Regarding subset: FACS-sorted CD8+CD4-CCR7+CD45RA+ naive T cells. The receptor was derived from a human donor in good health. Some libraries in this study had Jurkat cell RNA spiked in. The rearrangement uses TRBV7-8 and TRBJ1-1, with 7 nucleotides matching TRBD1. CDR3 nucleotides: TGTGCCAGCAGCTTAGGAGGGGGCTTTGAAGCTTTCTTT. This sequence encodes CASSLGGGFEAFF.